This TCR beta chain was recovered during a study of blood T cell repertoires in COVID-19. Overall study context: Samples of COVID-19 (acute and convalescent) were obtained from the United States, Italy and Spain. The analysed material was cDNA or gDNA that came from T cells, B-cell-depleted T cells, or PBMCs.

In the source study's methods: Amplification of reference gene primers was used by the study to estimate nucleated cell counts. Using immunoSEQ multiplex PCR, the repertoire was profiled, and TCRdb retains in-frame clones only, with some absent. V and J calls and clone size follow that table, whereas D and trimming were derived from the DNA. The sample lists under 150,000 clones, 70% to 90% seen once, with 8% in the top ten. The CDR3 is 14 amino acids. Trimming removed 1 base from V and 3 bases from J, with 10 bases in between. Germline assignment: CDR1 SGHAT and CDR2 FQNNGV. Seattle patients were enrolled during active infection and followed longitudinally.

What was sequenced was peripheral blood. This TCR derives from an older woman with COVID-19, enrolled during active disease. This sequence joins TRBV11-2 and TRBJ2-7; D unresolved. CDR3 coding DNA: TGTGCCAGCAGCTTAGCAAATACGGTCTACGAGCAGTACTTC. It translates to CASSLANTVYEQYF.